The source of this T cell receptor (beta chain) is a study of blood T cell repertoires in COVID-19. Overall study context: Both acute and convalescent COVID-19 samples were obtained from the United States, Italy and Spain.

CDR1 is SGHNT, CDR2 YYREEE, per germline (reference sequence). The CDR3 spans 17 residues. V was pared by 4 bases and J by 2 bases, with 13 bases of the junction left unmatched. Data came from immunoSEQ multiplex PCR; TCRdb stores just in-frame clones and leaves some out. This table has approximately 670,000 clones, 85% to 90% appearing once. The chain is built from TRBV5-4 and TRBJ1-2, with TRBD1 identical over 8 bases. The sequencing sample was made of peripheral blood. The receptor was derived from a woman younger than 30 with acute or convalescent COVID-19. CDR3 coding DNA: TGTGCCAGCAGCACCTTGGGGGGACAGGTAGACAACTATGGCTACACCTTC. It encodes CASSTLGGQVDNYGYTF. Based on the CDR3 plus reference TRBV5-4 and TRBJ1-2, the full variable domain is ETGVTQSPTHLIKTRGQQVTLRCSSQSGHNTVSWYQQALGQGPQFIFQYYREEENGRGNFPPRFSGLQFPNYSSELNVNALELDDSALYLCASSTLGGQVDNYGYTFGSGTRLTVV.